These 32 T cell receptor beta chains were sequenced from one sample in a study of CD8+CD57+ T cells in acquired aplastic anemia. Sequencing was done on patients that had shown CD8+CD57+ cell expansion by flow cytometry. Genomic DNA, serving as template, underwent TCR beta VDJ and CDR3 profiling. TCRdb analysed the reads with MiXCR anew, one entry per CDR3 protein. The data show some 200,000 distinct CDR3 sequences, roughly half seen once. Sequencing was done on a sample of sorted CD4+, CD8+, or CD8+CD57+ T cells (not recorded which) from PBMCs. The source of these receptors is a human donor with aplastic anemia.

CDR3 coding DNA: TGTGCCAGCAGTGAAGGGACCCGACATGGCTACACCTTC. The encoded protein is CASSEGTRHGYTF. The chain combines TRBV2 with TRBJ2-7; D not resolved. The closer fit of TRBJ1-2 to the DNA end suggests the J call may be wrong. The CDR3 contains 13 residues. Germline-derived CDR1 and CDR2 are SNHLY and FYNNEI.

The chain couples TRBV5-4 to TRBJ2-1, with D possibly being TRBD2 (6 bases). The CDR3 is made up of 18 amino acids. Germline assignment: CDR1 SGHNT and CDR2 YYREEE (reference sequence). Trimming cost V 0 bases and J 0 bases, with 16 bases left between them. Here the CDR3 reads CASSLGGPLANSYNEQFF. CDR3 sequence (DNA): TGTGCCAGCAGCTTGGGTGGACCGCTAGCGAACTCCTACAATGAGCAGTTCTTC.

This clonotype was picked up many times. J is TRBJ2-5 and V is TRBV7-9, with 9 bases identical to TRBD2. The ends lost 5 bases at V and 4 bases at J; junction bases unmatched: 8. Germline V gene data show CDR1 as SEHNR and CDR2 as FQNEAQ (reference sequence). The CDR3 has 15 amino acids. The CDR3 region is CASSPSRAGGETQYF. The CDR3 DNA follows: TGTGCCAGCAGCCCGAGTAGAGCGGGAGGAGAGACCCAGTACTTC.

The V gene is TRBV12-3 or TRBV12-4, the J gene TRBJ1-2; D uncertain. V was pared by 4 bases and J by 4 bases, with 7 bases between. The CDR3 is 12 residues long. The CDR3, as DNA: TGTGCCAGCAGTTCCCTAGGCTATGGCTACACCTTC. It yields the protein CASSSLGYGYTF.

This clonotype occurred many times. The chain joins TRBV9 to TRBJ1-3; 10 positions match TRBD1. The CDR3 is 16 residues long. The trim removed 5 bases at V and 0 bases at J, leaving 5 bases unmatched. Germline loops: CDR1 SGDLS, CDR2 YYNGEE. The CDR3 sequence is CASSRWTGGSGNTIYF. The CDR3 DNA reads as TGTGCCAGCAGTCGTTGGACAGGGGGCTCTGGAAACACCATATATTTT.

In this sample, this clonotype turned up a few times. The V gene is TRBV19, the J gene TRBJ2-6, with 7 nucleotides matching TRBD1. Germline loops: CDR1 LNHDA, CDR2 SQIVND (reference sequence). The CDR3 length is 14 residues. The J segment lost 2 bases and the V segment lost 8 bases, leaving 3 bases of the junction unmatched. The CDR3 sequence is CASSQGAGANVLTF. CDR3 in DNA: TGTGCCAGTTCCCAGGGGGCTGGGGCCAACGTCCTGACTTTC.

This clonotype was seen a few times. The V and J genes are TRBV6-5 and TRBJ1-5, with D unclear. Trimming took 2 bases from V and 0 from J, leaving 8 bases between them. Looked up from germline, CDR1 is MNHEY and CDR2 is SVGAGI. This CDR3 region has 15 residues. CDR3 DNA: TGTGCCAGCAGTTACAGATACCTTAGCAATCAGCCCCAGCATTTT. Translating it yields CASSYRYLSNQPQHF.

This clonotype came up a few times. The chain is built from TRBV24-1 and TRBJ2-1; D is tentatively TRBD1 or TRBD2 (5 bases each). Germline V lookup: CDR1 KGHDR, CDR2 SFDVKD. V lost 0 bases to trimming and J lost 5 bases, with 10 bases between them. The CDR3 loop spans 15 amino acids. For the CDR3, the DNA is TGTGCCACCAGTGATTTGCGGGACCCGCACAATGAGCAGTTCTTC. It is translated as CATSDLRDPHNEQFF.

The DNA for the CDR3 is TGTGCCAGCAGCCCCGGGGAGACTGGCACAGATACGCAGTATTTT. Translation gives CASSPGETGTDTQYF. V usage is TRBV11-2 and J usage is TRBJ2-3, with D possibly TRBD2 on 5 matching bases. V was pared by 5 bases and J by 1 base, with 13 bases between. Germline assignment: CDR1 SGHAT and CDR2 FQNNGV. The length of the CDR3 is 15 residues.

Details on this clonotype: A much larger clonotype is one base distant, so this may be a read error. The chain combines TRBV30 with TRBJ2-7; no firm D call. V was clipped by 6 bases and J by 7 bases, with 16 bases between them. CDR3 size: 12 residues. Germline V gene data show CDR1 as GTSNPN and CDR2 as SVGIG (reference sequence). CDR3 residues: CACSLGFGEQYF. CDR3 nucleotide sequence: TGTGCCTGTAGCCTGGGATTTGGGGAGCAGTACTTC.

The chain carries TRBV9 and TRBJ1-6, with a possible D match to TRBD1 (6 bases). There are 16 residues in the CDR3. V lost 3 bases to trimming and J lost 8 bases, with 18 bases between them. CDR1 is SGDLS and CDR2 is YYNGEE in the germline V gene. For the CDR3, the DNA is TGTGCCAGCAGCGGTCGGGGGCAGGTCACCGATTCACCCCTCCACTTT. Its translation is CASSGRGQVTDSPLHF.

This clonotype was seen at least ten times. The V and J genes are TRBV20-1 and TRBJ1-2, with a weak D call TRBD1 (5 bases). This CDR3 spans 13 amino acids. The germline CDR1 and CDR2 sequences are DFQATT and SNEGSKA (reference sequence). V was trimmed by 3 bases and J by 4 bases, leaving 12 bases between them. In DNA form, the CDR3 reads TGCAGTGCTAGGACAGAGGCGGGCTATGGCTACACCTTC. Translating gives CSARTEAGYGYTF.

For this clonotype: A much more abundant neighbour one base away suggests this may be a read error. The chain links TRBV12-3 or TRBV12-4 to TRBJ1-5; 9 bases match TRBD1. CDR3 length: 15 residues. Here the CDR3 DNA reads TGTGTCAGCAGACTGACAGGGGGTAGCAATCAGCCCCAGCATTTT. This translates into CVSRLTGGSNQPQHF.

This clonotype was seen once. Germline is not matched at one junction end, which may reflect a read error. The V call is TRBV7-9, the J call TRBJ1-1; D unclear. CDR1 is SEHNR and CDR2 is FQNEAQ in the germline V gene (reference sequence). The CDR3 contains 13 residues. As DNA, the CDR3 is TGTGCCAGTAGCTGGGCCCGGGACACTGAAGCTTTCTTT. It encodes CASSWARDTEAFF.

The table lists this clonotype with many counts. Sequence at one end of the junction differs from germline and may be a read error. V gene TRBV24-1 combines with J gene TRBJ2-3; D is unclear. The CDR3 totals 16 residues. Germline assignment: CDR1 KGHDR and CDR2 SFDVKD. CDR3 amino acids: CATIDSGRYGTDTQYF. The CDR3 DNA is TGTGCCACCATTGATTCTGGACGGTACGGCACAGATACGCAGTATTTT.

This clonotype was seen many times. The rearrangement joins TRBV6-2 or TRBV6-3 to TRBJ1-1; D is uncertain. The V gene's germline CDR1 is MNHEY and CDR2 SVGEGT. The CDR3 loop spans 12 amino acids. Trimming shortened V by 6 bases and J by 7 bases, and 12 bases separated the two germline ends. The CDR3 reads CASRKEGGEAFF. DNA of the CDR3: TGTGCCAGCAGAAAGGAGGGCGGTGAAGCTTTCTTT.

This clonotype has at least ten counts. The chain uses TRBV9 and TRBJ1-4; D gene uncertain. This CDR3 is 16 amino acids long. Per germline, CDR1 SGDLS and CDR2 YYNGEE. V dropped 3 bases and J dropped 3 bases, with 15 bases sitting between them. The CDR3 protein is CASSGGEGWANEKLFF. The CDR3 DNA reads as TGTGCCAGCAGCGGTGGAGAGGGATGGGCTAATGAAAAACTGTTTTTT.

CDR3 nucleotide sequence: TGCAGTGCTAGTGGTGTTCCCCCTGGGGCCAACGTCCTGACTTTC. Residues: CSASGVPPGANVLTF. The chain links TRBV20-1 to TRBJ2-6; D is undetermined. The CDR3 sequence is 15 residues long. Germline values: CDR1 DFQATT, CDR2 SNEGSKA (reference sequence). V dropped 3 bases and J dropped 2 bases, with 11 bases sitting between them.

The chain joins TRBV2 to TRBJ2-1, with TRBD2 matching over 11 bases. The germline gives CDR1 SNHLY, CDR2 FYNNEI. CDR3 length: 17 residues. Trimming took 4 bases from V and 4 from J; bases not matched to a gene: 9. This CDR3 reads CASSVLGTSGLYNEQFF. CDR3 coding DNA: TGTGCCAGCAGTGTTCTAGGGACTAGCGGACTATACAATGAGCAGTTCTTC. Based on the CDR3 plus reference TRBV2 and TRBJ2-1, the full variable domain is EPEVTQTPSHQVTQMGQEVILRCVPISNHLYFYWYRQILGQKVEFLVSFYNNEISEKSEIFDDQFSVERPDGSNFTLKIRSTKLEDSAMYFCASSVLGTSGLYNEQFFGPGTRLTVL.

The CDR3 coding sequence is TGCAGTGCTAGAGATTACCAGGGCAAGAACACTGAAGCTTTCTTT. This gives the protein CSARDYQGKNTEAFF. This chain links TRBV20-1 with TRBJ1-1, with D possibly being TRBD1 (5 bases). From germline, CDR1 is DFQATT and CDR2 SNEGSKA (reference sequence). The CDR3 has 15 amino acids. Trimming removed 0 bases at V and 1 base at J, with 12 bases between.

This clonotype was recorded at least ten times. This chain links TRBV14 with TRBJ2-5; TRBD1 is a possible D gene (5 bases). Germline lookup yields CDR1 SGHDN and CDR2 FVKESK. Trimming left V 1 base short and J 5 bases short, with 5 bases between. There are 12 residues in the CDR3. CDR3 sequence (DNA): TGTGCCAGCAGCCAAGGGGGCGAGACCCAGTACTTC. Translated, it gives CASSQGGETQYF.

Details on this clonotype: Compared with germline, one end of the junction differs, possibly owing to a read error. The chain is built from TRBV12-3 or TRBV12-4 and TRBJ2-1; 10 bases line up with TRBD2. The CDR3 runs to 15 residues. For the CDR3, the DNA is TGTGCCAGCAGAACCGGGACTAGCGCCTACAATGAGCAGCTCTTC. It specifies CASRTGTSAYNEQLF.

The V gene is TRBV19, the J gene TRBJ2-5; 8 bases map to TRBD2. This CDR3 has 15 residues. In germline, CDR1 is LNHDA, CDR2 SQIVND (reference sequence). V dropped 7 bases and J dropped 5; count of bases not matched to a gene: 12. CDR3 bases: TGTGCCAGTAAACTAGCGGACCTACGGAAGGAGACCCAGTACTTC. Amino acids: CASKLADLRKETQYF.

This clonotype was detected ten times or more. The chain links TRBV5-1 to TRBJ2-3, with D perhaps TRBD1 or TRBD2 (5 bases each). Trimming took 4 bases from V and 0 from J, leaving 12 bases between them. The CDR3 covers 15 residues. Germline V CDR1 and CDR2: SGHRS, YFSETQ. CDR3 protein: CASSHPRDSTDTQYF. The DNA for the CDR3 is TGCGCCAGCAGCCATCCCCGGGACAGCACAGATACGCAGTATTTT.

This clonotype was detected ten times or more. The chain combines TRBV19 with TRBJ1-3; maybe TRBD1 (6 bases). Looked up from germline, CDR1 is LNHDA and CDR2 is SQIVND (reference sequence). The CDR3 is made up of 18 amino acids. V lost 3 bases and J lost 0, with 18 bases in between. In DNA, the CDR3 is TGTGCCAGTAGTATCGGGTTAGGGGGGACGGTCTCTGGAAACACCATATATTTT. It encodes CASSIGLGGTVSGNTIYF. Full variable domain (outside the CDR3, taken from reference TRBV19 and TRBJ1-3): DGGITQSPKYLFRKEGQNVTLSCEQNLNHDAMYWYRQDPGQGLRLIYYSQIVNDFQKGDIAEGYSVSREKKESFPLTVTSAQKNPTAFYLCASSIGLGGTVSGNTIYFGEGSWLTVV.

This clonotype occurred a few times. The V call is TRBV2, the J call TRBJ2-7, with 7 bases matching TRBD2. Germline CDR1 and CDR2: SNHLY and FYNNEI. With V trimmed by 5 bases and J by 4 bases, 8 bases remained unmatched. The CDR3 length is 14 residues. CDR3 residues: CASSSLGGGYEQYF. Written as DNA, the CDR3 is TGTGCCAGCAGTTCCCTGGGCGGGGGTTACGAGCAGTACTTC.

The table lists this clonotype with many counts. The chain uses TRBV12-3 or TRBV12-4 and TRBJ2-3; the D is unclear. CDR3 length: 12 amino acids. V lost 5 bases and J lost 4, with 7 bases in between. The CDR3 sequence is CASSPRADTQYF. The DNA for the CDR3 is TGTGCCAGCAGTCCCCGTGCAGATACGCAGTATTTT.

The CDR3 nucleotides read TGTGCCAGCAGCCCACGACATATCACCGGGGAGCTGTTTTTT. Translating gives CASSPRHITGELFF. This chain uses TRBV7-8 with TRBJ2-2; unclear D gene. The ends were cut back, 5 bases at V and 4 bases at J, with 11 bases in the middle. This CDR3 region has 14 residues. Per germline, CDR1 SGHVS and CDR2 FQNEAQ.

J is TRBJ1-1 and V is TRBV20-1; no definite D call. The CDR3 runs 12 residues. The V end lost 7 bases, the J end lost 3 bases, and 12 bases lay between the germline ends. Germline V gives CDR1 DFQATT, CDR2 SNEGSKA (reference sequence). CDR3 sequence reads: CSVLTADTEAFF. The CDR3 nucleotides are TGCAGTGTTTTGACGGCTGACACTGAAGCTTTCTTT.

This clonotype was recorded many times. The chain has TRBV24-1 and TRBJ1-1; D is undetermined. Per germline, CDR1 KGHDR and CDR2 SFDVKD. V shed 3 bases and J shed 3 bases, with 10 bases lying between them. CDR3 size: 14 residues. CDR3 in amino acids: CATSDRNSDTEAFF. CDR3 nucleotide sequence: TGTGCCACCAGTGATCGCAATTCGGACACTGAAGCTTTCTTT.

This clonotype was found many times. The chain combines TRBV15 with TRBJ2-3; TRBD2 matches at 7 bases. The germline V gene has CDR1 LNHNV and CDR2 YYDKDF (reference sequence). V lost 1 base, J lost 0 bases, and 7 bases stayed unmatched. There are 17 residues in the CDR3. The CDR3 bases are TGTGCCACCAGCAGAGGCTTTGCGGGGGTTAGCACAGATACGCAGTATTTT. Encoded protein: CATSRGFAGVSTDTQYF.

This chain uses TRBV27 with TRBJ2-7, with 9 positions matching TRBD2. Unmatched junction bases numbered 5, after V lost 5 bases and J lost 6 bases. Germline V gene data show CDR1 as MNHEY and CDR2 as SMNVEV (reference sequence). The CDR3 has 13 residues. The CDR3: CASSHSGSGEQYF. The CDR3 nucleotides read TGTGCCAGCAGTCATAGCGGGAGTGGCGAGCAGTACTTC.